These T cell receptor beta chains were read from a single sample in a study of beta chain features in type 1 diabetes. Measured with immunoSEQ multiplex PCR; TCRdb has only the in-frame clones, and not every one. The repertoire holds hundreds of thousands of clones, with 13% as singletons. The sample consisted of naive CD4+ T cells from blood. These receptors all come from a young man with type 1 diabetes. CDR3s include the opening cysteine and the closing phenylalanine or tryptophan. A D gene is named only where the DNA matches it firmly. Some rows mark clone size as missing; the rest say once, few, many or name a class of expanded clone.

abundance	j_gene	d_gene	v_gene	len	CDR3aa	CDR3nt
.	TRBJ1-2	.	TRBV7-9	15	CASSLADRVTRGYTF	TGTGCCAGCAGCTTAGCGGACAGAGTAACCAGAGGCTACACCTTC
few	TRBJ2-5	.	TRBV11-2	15	CASSLSLGVQETQYF	TGTGCCAGCAGCTTATCCCTAGGGGTTCAAGAGACCCAGTACTTC
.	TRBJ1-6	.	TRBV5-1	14	CASNLGGNNSPLHF	TGCGCCAGCAATTTGGGGGGGAATAATTCACCCCTCCACTTT
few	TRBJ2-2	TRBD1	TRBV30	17	CAWDLDRGFSAAGELFF	TGTGCCTGGGATCTCGACAGGGGCTTCTCGGCGGCCGGGGAGCTGTTTTTT
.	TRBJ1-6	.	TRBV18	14	CASSPGLLNSPLHF	TGTGCCAGCTCACCAGGCCTATTGAATTCACCCCTCCACTTT
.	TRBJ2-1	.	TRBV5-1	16	CASSWYTDSSYNEQFF	TGCGCCAGCAGCTGGTACACGGACAGCTCCTACAATGAGCAGTTCTTC
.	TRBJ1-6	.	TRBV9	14	CASSVEPNNSPLHF	TGTGCCAGCAGCGTAGAACCGAATAATTCACCCCTCCACTTT
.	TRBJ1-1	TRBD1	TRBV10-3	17	CAISEIMTGRMNTEAFF	TGTGCCATCAGTGAGATTATGACAGGGAGAATGAACACTGAAGCTTTCTTT
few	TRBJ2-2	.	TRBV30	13	CAWMNTNTGELFF	TGTGCCTGGATGAACACGAACACCGGGGAGCTGTTTTTT
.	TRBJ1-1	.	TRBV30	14	CAWFTGPVGTEAFF	TGTGCCTGGTTTACCGGTCCAGTGGGGACTGAAGCTTTCTTT